This T cell receptor (beta chain) was captured by sequencing in a study of control samples from healthy donors and cancer patients (dated by TCRdb to between 2020 and 2021). Comments on this clone: No antigen is known for it. No base quality values were provided; no much bigger clone lies one nucleotide off.

Library method: the immunoSEQ multiplex PCR assay. TCRdb took over this immuneACCESS table, retaining in-frame rearrangements with V and J assigned. Such tables are incomplete; in checked studies, under half of the missing clones stem from an unresolved V gene, and the remainder is unexplained. The sample records 100,000 or so clones, 80% to 95% of which are singletons. The ten largest clones represent around 0.95% of the sample. As encoded in the germline V gene, CDR1 is SGHVS while CDR2 is FQNEAQ. The trim is 1 base for V and 0 bases for J, with a gap of 10 bases between the germline ends. The CDR3 holds 17 amino acids from the cysteine to the phenylalanine. The DNA shown is the 51-base CDR3, in frame from base 1.

The sequenced sample was blood. The sequence derives from a woman in her 30s in good health. Recombination joined TRBV7-8 with TRBJ1-6; a weak D assignment points to TRBD1 (5 bases agree). The CDR3: CASSLGAGSSYNSPLHF. The DNA sequence reads TGTGCCAGCAGCTTAGGGGCAGGGAGCTCCTATAATTCACCCCTCCACTTT.